This T cell receptor beta chain came from a study of cytomegalovirus exposure and HLA in healthy donors. Study observations and caveats: The study labeled fewer than 200 TCR beta chains cytomegalovirus-associated. In a later analysis, common viral pathogens appeared linked to several of the most significant clusters.

In regard to this clone: Its antigen is not identified.

The PCR had 60 Vbeta and 13 Jbeta primers. Using immunoSEQ multiplex PCR, the repertoire was profiled, and TCRdb retains in-frame clones only, with some absent. The data contain approximately 130,000 clones, around three quarters of them seen just once; the ten biggest clones take up roughly 6%. V was clipped by 10 bases and J by 4 bases; unmatched bases: 9. The CDR3 length is 13 residues. Germline V lookup: CDR1 SNHLY, CDR2 FYNNEI. The V call is TRBV2, the J call TRBJ1-1; 7 bases line up with TRBD1. Source material: PBMCs. This clonotype was sampled from a man aged 18 to 30 in good health and CMV-seropositive. CDR3 DNA: TGTGCCACCTTCCAGGGGGAAATCACTGAAGCTTTCTTT. Encoded protein: CATFQGEITEAFF. Variable domain in full (rest from reference TRBV2 and TRBJ1-1): EPEVTQTPSHQVTQMGQEVILRCVPISNHLYFYWYRQILGQKVEFLVSFYNNEISEKSEIFDDQFSVERPDGSNFTLKIRSTKLEDSAMYFCATFQGEITEAFFGQGTRLTVV.